Described below is a single T cell receptor beta chain sequence and its context. As yet, its antigen is unknown. The PCR used 60 Vbeta and 13 Jbeta primers. Generated by immunoSEQ multiplex PCR, the TCRdb table keeps only in-frame clones and is missing some. Here the sample spans about 220,000 clones, roughly 84% being singletons. The data stem from a study of cytomegalovirus exposure and HLA in healthy donors. The V and J ends lost 4 bases and 2 bases, in that order; junction bases with no gene match: 7. This CDR3 spans 16 amino acids. CDR1 is SGDLS, CDR2 YYNGEE, per germline. Study results and limitations: A later look showed TCR association rates differing by HLA locus, highest for DRB1 and lowest for HLA-C.

The receptor's source is a boy between 2 and 10 years old in good health and CMV-seronegative. The sequenced material came from PBMCs. This chain joins TRBV9 and TRBJ2-3, with 10 bases identical to TRBD2. CDR3 in DNA: TGTGCCAGCAGCCCGGGGACTAGCGTTTTCACAGATACGCAGTATTTT. Amino acid sequence: CASSPGTSVFTDTQYF. The variable domain in full, with the rest retrieved from reference TRBV9 and TRBJ2-3, is DSGVTQTPKHLITATGQRVTLRCSPRSGDLSVYWYQQSLDQGLQFLIQYYNGEERAKGNILERFSAQQFPDLHSELNLSSLELGDSALYFCASSPGTSVFTDTQYFGPGTRLTVL.